Below, one T cell receptor beta chain is given with its context. Its specificity is not known. This entry comes from a study of blood T cells in healthy people across ages. There were at least 6 micrograms of total RNA extracted from every sample. Study-wide results and limits: Underestimates were what the diversity estimates from one million T cells were considered to be.

A J-beta primer mix and a sample-barcoded 5' primer were used in a second PCR of about 7 to 12 cycles. TCRdb re-analysed the 5' RACE reads in MiXCR, keeping a single row per CDR3 protein. The table has about 940,000 distinct CDR3 sequences, around 48% seen once. Germline CDR1 reads MNHEY; CDR2 reads SMNVEV (reference sequence). The CDR3 extends over 13 amino acids. The V gene lost 0 bases and the J gene lost 8 bases, with 10 bases spanning the gap. The chain carries TRBV27 and TRBJ2-5; possible D gene TRBD2, 5 bases. This TCR was recovered from a man aged 25 to 40 in good health. The sample consisted of blood. The CDR3 is CASSLSLSGTQYF. The CDR3 DNA sequence: TGTGCCAGCAGTTTATCCCTATCGGGAACCCAGTACTTC.